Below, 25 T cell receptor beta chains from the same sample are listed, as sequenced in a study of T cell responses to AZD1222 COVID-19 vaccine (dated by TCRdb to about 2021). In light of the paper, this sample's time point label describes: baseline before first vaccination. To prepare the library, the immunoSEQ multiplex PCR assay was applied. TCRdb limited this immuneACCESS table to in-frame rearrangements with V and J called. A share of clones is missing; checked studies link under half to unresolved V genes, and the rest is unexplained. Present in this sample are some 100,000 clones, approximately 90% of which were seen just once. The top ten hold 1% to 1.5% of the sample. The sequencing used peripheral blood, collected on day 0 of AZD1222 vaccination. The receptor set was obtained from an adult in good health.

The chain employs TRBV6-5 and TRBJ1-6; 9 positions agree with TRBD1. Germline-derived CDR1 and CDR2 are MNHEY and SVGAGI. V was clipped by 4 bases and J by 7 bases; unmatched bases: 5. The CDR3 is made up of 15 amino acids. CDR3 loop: CASSFTTGGNSPLHF. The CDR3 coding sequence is TGTGCCAGCAGTTTCACGACAGGGGGGAATTCACCCCTCCACTTT.

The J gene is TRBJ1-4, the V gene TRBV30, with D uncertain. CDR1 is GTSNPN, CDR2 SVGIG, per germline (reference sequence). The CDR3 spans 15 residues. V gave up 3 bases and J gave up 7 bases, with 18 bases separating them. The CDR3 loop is CAWRRDWAESEKLFF. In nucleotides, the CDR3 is TGTGCCTGGAGGAGGGATTGGGCAGAAAGTGAAAAACTGTTTTTT.

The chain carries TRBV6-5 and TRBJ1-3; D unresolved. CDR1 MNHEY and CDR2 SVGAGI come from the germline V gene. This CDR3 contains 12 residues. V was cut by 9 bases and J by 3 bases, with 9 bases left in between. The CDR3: CASQANGNTIYF. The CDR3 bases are TGTGCCAGTCAGGCGAATGGAAACACCATATATTTT.

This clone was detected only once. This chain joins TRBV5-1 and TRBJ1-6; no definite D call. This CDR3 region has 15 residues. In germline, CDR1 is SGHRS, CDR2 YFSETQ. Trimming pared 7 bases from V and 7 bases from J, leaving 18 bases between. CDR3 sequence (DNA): TGCGCCAGCGGAGTGTCGGGCCTGGGGAATTCACCCCTCCACTTT. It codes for CASGVSGLGNSPLHF.

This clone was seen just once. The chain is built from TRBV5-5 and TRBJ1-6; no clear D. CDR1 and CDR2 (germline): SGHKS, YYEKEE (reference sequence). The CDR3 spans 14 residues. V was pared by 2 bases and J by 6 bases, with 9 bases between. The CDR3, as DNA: TGTGCCAGCAGCTTCCCGTGGAGTAATTCACCCCTCCACTTT. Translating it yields CASSFPWSNSPLHF.

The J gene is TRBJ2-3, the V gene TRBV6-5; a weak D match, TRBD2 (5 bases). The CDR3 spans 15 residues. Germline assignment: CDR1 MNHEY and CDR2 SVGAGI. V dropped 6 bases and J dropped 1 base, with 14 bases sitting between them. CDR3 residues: CASSWTSAGTDTQYF. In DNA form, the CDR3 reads TGTGCCAGCAGCTGGACTTCCGCCGGCACAGATACGCAGTATTTT.

For the CDR3, the DNA is TGCGCCAGCAGCTTGCAGCGGGGGGTCACAGATACGCAGTATTTT. Encoded protein: CASSLQRGVTDTQYF. The V gene is TRBV5-1, the J gene TRBJ2-3; 9 bases map to TRBD2. The V gene end was trimmed by 1 base and the J gene end by 2 bases; junction bases not matched to a gene: 2. Germline CDR1 reads SGHRS; CDR2 reads YFSETQ. The CDR3 consists of 15 residues.

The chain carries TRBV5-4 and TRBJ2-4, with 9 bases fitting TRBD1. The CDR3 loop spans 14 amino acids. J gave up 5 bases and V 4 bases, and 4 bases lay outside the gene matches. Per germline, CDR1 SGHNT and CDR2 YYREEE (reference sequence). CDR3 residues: CASSPRTGENIQYF. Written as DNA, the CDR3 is TGTGCCAGCAGCCCGCGGACAGGGGAAAACATTCAGTACTTC. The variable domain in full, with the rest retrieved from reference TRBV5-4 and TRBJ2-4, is ETGVTQSPTHLIKTRGQQVTLRCSSQSGHNTVSWYQQALGQGPQFIFQYYREEENGRGNFPPRFSGLQFPNYSSELNVNALELDDSALYLCASSPRTGENIQYFGAGTRLSVL.

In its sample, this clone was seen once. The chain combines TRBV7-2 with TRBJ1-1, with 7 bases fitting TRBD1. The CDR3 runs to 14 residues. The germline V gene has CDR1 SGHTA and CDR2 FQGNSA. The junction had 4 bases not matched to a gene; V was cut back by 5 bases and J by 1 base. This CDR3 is CASSTTGENTEAFF. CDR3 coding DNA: TGTGCCAGCAGCACTACAGGGGAGAACACTGAAGCTTTCTTT.

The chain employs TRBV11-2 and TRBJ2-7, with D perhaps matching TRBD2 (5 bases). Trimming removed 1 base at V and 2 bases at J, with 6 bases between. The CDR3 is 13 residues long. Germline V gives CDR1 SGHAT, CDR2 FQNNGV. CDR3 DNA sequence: TGTGCCAGCAGCTTAGGAGGGACCTACGAGCAGTACTTC. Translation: CASSLGGTYEQYF.

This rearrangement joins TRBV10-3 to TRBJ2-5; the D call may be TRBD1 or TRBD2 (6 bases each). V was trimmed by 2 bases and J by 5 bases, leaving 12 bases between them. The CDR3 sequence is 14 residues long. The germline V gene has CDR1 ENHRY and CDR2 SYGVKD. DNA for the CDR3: TGTGCCATCAGTGAGGAGGGGGGCGTGGAGACCCAGTACTTC. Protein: CAISEEGGVETQYF.

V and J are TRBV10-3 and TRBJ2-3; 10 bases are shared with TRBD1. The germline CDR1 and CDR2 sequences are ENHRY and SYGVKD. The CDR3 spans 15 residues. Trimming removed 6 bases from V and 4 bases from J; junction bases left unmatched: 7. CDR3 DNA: TGTGCCATCAGGACCGGGACAGGGGAGGCAGATACGCAGTATTTT. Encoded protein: CAIRTGTGEADTQYF.

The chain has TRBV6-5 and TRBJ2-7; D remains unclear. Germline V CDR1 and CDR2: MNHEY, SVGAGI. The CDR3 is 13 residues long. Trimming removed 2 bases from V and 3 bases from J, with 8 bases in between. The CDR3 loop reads CASSYGGFYEQYF. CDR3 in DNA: TGTGCCAGCAGTTACGGCGGATTCTACGAGCAGTACTTC.

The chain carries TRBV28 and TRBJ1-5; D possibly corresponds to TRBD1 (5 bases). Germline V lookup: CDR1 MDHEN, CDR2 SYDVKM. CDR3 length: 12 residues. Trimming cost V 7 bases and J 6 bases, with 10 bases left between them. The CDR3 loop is CASIDGTQPQHF. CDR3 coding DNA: TGTGCCAGCATTGATGGGACTCAGCCCCAGCATTTT.

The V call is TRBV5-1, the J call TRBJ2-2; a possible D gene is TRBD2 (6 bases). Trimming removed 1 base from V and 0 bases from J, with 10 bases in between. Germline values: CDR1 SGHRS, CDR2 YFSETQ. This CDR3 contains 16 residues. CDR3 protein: CASSLQLASNTGELFF. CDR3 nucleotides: TGCGCCAGCAGCTTGCAACTAGCTTCGAACACCGGGGAGCTGTTTTTT.

The CDR3 is CASQTLSMNTEAFF. The DNA for the CDR3 is TGTGCCTCCCAGACATTGAGCATGAACACTGAAGCTTTCTTT. The chain is built from TRBV28 and TRBJ1-1; D is ambiguous. In germline, CDR1 is MDHEN, CDR2 SYDVKM. This CDR3 comprises 14 residues. Trimming removed 11 bases at V and 0 bases at J, with 16 bases between.

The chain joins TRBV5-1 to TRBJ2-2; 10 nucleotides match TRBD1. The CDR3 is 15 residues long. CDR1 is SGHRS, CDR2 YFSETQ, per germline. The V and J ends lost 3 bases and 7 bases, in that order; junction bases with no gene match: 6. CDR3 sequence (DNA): TGCGCCAGCAGCTACGGGACAGGGGAAGACGGGGAGCTGTTTTTT. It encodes CASSYGTGEDGELFF.

The CDR3 is CASSLRAGVSTDTQYF. The CDR3 DNA follows: TGCGCCAGCAGCTTGAGGGCGGGGGTAAGCACAGATACGCAGTATTTT. The chain employs TRBV5-1 and TRBJ2-3; 7 positions agree with TRBD2. Germline values: CDR1 SGHRS, CDR2 YFSETQ. The CDR3 contains 16 residues. V trimming: 1 base; J trimming: 0 bases; junction bases outside the gene matches: 5. Variable domain in full (rest from reference TRBV5-1 and TRBJ2-3): KAGVTQTPRYLIKTRGQQVTLSCSPISGHRSVSWYQQTPGQGLQFLFEYFSETQRNKGNFPGRFSGRQFSNSRSEMNVSTLELGDSALYLCASSLRAGVSTDTQYFGPGTRLTVL.

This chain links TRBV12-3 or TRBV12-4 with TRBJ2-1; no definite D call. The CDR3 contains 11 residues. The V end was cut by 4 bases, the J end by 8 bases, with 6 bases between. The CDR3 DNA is TGTGCCAGCAGTTCGTGGGATGAGCAGTTCTTC. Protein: CASSSWDEQFF.

CDR3 sequence reads: CATGGANQPQHF. The CDR3 nucleotides are TGTGCCACTGGAGGGGCCAATCAGCCCCAGCATTTT. This chain joins TRBV19 and TRBJ1-5; a weak D match, TRBD1 (5 bases). Germline V gives CDR1 LNHDA, CDR2 SQIVND (reference sequence). This CDR3 contains 12 residues. The ends were cut back, 10 bases at V and 3 bases at J, with 10 bases in the middle.

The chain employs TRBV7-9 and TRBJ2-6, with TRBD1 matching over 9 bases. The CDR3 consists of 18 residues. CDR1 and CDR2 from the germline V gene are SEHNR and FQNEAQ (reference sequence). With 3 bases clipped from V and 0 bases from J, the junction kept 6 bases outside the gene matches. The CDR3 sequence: CASSFRTGEDSGANVLTF. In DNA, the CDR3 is TGTGCCAGCAGCTTCCGGACAGGGGAAGACTCTGGGGCCAACGTCCTGACTTTC.

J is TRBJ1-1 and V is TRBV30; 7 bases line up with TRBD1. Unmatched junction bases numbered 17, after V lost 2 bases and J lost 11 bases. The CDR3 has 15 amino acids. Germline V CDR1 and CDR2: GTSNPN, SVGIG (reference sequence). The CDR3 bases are TGTGCCTGGAGTCGGTCAGGGGGGCTCACCCTGGGGGCTTTCTTT. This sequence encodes CAWSRSGGLTLGAFF.

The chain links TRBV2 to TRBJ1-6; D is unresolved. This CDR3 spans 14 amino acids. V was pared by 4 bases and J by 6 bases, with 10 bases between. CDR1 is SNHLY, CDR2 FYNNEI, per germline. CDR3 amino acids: CASSVEGANSPLHF. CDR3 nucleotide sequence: TGTGCCAGCAGTGTAGAGGGAGCTAATTCACCCCTCCACTTT.

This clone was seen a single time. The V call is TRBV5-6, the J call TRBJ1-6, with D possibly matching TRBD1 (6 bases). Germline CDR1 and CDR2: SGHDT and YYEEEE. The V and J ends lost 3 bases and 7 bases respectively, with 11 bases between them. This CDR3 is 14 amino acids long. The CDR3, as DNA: TGTGCCAGCAGCTCGGGCAGGGGAAATTCACCCCTCCACTTT. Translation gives CASSSGRGNSPLHF.

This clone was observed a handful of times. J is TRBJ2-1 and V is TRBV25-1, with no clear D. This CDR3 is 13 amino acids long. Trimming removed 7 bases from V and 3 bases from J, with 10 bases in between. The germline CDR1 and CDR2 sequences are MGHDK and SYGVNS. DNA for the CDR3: TGTGCCAGCACAAGTCCCCTCTACAATGAGCAGTTCTTC. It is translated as CASTSPLYNEQFF. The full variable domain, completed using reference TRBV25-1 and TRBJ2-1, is EADIYQTPRYLVIGTGKKITLECSQTMGHDKMYWYQQDPGMELHLIHYSYGVNSTEKGDLSSESTVSRIRTEHFPLTLESARPSHTSQYLCASTSPLYNEQFFGPGTRLTVL.